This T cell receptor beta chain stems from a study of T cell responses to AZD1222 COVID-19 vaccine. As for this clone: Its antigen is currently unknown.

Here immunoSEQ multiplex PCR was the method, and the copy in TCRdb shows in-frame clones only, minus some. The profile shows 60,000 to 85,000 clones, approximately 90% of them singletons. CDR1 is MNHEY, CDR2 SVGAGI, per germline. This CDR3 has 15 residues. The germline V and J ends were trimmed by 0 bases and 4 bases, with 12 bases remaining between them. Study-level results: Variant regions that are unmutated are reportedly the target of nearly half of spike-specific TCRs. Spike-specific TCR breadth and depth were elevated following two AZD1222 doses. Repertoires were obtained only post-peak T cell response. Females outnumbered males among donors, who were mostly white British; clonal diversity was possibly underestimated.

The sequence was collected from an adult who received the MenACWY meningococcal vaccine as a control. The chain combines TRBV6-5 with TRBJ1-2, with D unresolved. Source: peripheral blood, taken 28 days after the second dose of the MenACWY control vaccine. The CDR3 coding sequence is TGTGCCAGCAGTTACTCAGCGTTATCAAGCTATGGCTACACCTTC. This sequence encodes CASSYSALSSYGYTF.